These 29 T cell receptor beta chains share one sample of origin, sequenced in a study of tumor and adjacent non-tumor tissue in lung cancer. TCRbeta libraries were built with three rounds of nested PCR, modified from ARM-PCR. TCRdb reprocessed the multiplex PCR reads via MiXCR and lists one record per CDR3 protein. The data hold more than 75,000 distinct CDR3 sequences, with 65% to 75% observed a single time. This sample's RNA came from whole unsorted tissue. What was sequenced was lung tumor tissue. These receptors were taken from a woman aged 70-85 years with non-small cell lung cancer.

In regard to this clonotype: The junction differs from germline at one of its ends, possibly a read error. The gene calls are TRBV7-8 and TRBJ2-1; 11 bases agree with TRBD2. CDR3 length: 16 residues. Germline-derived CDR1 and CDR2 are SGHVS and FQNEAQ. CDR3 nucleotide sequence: TGTGCCAGCAGCTCTAGAGAGGCTAGCGGGAGGAATGAGCACTTCTTC. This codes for CASSSREASGRNEHFF.

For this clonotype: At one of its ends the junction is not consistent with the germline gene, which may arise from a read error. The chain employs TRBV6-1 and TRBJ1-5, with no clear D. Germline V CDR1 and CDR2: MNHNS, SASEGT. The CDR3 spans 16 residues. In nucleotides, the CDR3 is TGTGGCAGCAGTGAAGCATGGGGAGAAGGCAATCAGCCTCAGCATTTT. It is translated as CGSSEAWGEGNQPQHF.

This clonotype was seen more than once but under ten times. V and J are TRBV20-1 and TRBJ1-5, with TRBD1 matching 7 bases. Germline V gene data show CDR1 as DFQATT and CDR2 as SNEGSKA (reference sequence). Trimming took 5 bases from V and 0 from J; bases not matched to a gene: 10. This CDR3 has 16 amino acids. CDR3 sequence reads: CSASPRQGYSNQPQHF. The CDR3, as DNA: TGCAGTGCTTCTCCAAGACAGGGATATAGCAATCAGCCCCAGCATTTT.

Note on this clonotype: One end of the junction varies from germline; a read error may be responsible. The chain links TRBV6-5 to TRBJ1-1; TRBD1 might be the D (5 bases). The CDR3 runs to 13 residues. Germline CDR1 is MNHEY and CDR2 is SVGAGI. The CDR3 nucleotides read TGTGCCAGCAGACGACAGAGGAACACTGAAGGTTTCTTT. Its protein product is CASRRQRNTEGFF.

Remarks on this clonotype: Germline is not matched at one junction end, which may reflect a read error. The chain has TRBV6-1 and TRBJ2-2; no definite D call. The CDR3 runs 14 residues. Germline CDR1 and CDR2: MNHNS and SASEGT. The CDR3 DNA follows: TGTGCCAGCACTCTTCAGGTGAACACCAGGGAGCTGTTTTTT. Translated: CASTLQVNTRELFF.

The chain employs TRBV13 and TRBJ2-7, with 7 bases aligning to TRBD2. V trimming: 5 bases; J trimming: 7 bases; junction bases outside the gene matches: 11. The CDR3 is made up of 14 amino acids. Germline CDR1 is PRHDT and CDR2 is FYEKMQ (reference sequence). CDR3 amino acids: CASSTWGGGYEQYF. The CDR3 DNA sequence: TGTGCCAGCAGCACTTGGGGGGGAGGATATGAGCAGTACTTC.

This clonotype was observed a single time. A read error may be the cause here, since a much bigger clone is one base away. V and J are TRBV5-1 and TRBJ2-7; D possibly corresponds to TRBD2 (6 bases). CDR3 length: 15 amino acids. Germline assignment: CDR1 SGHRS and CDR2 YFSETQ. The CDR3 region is CTSSPRLDIDYEQYF. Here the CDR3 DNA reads TGCACCAGCAGCCCCCGACTAGACATAGACTACGAGCAGTACTTC.

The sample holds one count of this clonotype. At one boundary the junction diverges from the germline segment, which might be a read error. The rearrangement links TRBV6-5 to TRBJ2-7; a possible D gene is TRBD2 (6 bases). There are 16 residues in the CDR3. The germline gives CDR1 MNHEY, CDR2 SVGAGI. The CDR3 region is CGSSYSASGRRDEQYF. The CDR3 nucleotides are TGTGGCAGCAGTTACTCGGCTAGTGGGAGGAGAGACGAGCAATACTTC.

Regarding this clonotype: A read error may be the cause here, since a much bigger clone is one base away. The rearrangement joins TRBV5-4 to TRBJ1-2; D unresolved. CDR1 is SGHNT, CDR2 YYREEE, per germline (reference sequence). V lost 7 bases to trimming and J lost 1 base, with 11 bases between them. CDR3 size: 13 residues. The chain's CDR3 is CASGVKGNYGYTF. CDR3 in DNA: TGTGCCAGCGGCGTAAAGGGTAACTATGGCTACACCTTC.

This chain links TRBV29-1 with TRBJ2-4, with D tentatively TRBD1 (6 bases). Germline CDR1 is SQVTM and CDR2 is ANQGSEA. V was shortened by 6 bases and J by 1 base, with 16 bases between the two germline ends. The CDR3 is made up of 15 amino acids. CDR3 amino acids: CSVTGNRVAKNIQYF. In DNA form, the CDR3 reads TGCAGCGTGACAGGCAACAGGGTCGCCAAAAACATTCAGTACTTC.

CDR3 region: CASSSNPGGHNEQFF. In DNA form, the CDR3 reads TGTGCCAGCAGCTCCAACCCAGGGGGCCACAATGAGCAGTTCTTC. This sequence joins TRBV11-2 and TRBJ2-1; 8 bases agree with TRBD1. There are 15 residues in the CDR3. The germline gives CDR1 SGHAT, CDR2 FQNNGV. V was clipped by 4 bases and J by 5 bases; unmatched bases: 7.

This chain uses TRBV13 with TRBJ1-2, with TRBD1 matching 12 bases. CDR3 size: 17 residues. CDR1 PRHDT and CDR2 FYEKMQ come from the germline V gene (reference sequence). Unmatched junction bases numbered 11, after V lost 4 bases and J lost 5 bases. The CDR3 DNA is TGTGCCAGCAGCTCGGGGACAGGGGGCGGTGGGAGTTATGGCTACACCTTC. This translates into CASSSGTGGGGSYGYTF. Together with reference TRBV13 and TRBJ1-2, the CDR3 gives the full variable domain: AAGVIQSPRHLIKEKRETATLKCYPIPRHDTVYWYQQGPGQDPQFLISFYEKMQSDKGSIPDRFSAQQFSDYHSELNMSSLELGDSALYFCASSSGTGGGGSYGYTFGSGTRLTVV.

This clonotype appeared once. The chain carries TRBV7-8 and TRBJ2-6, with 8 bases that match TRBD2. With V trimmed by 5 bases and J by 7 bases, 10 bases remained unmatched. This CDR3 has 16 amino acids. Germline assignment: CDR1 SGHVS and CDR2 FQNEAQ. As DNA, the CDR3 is TGTGCCAGCAGCCCCTGGACTAGCTCTTGTGCCAACGTCCTGACTTTC. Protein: CASSPWTSSCANVLTF.

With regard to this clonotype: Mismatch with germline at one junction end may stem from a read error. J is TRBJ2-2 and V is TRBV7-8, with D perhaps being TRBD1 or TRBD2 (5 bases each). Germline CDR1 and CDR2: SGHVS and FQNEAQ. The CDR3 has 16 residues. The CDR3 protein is CVSERTGTVSTGKLFF. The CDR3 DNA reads TGTGTCAGCGAAAGAACCGGGACGGTGAGCACCGGGAAGCTGTTTTTT.

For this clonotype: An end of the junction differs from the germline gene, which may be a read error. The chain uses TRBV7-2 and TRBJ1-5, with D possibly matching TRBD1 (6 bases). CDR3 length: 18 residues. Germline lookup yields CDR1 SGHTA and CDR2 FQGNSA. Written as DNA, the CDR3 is TGTGCCAGCAGCCCTAGACACCTGACAGGCAACACCAATCAGCCCAAGCATTTT. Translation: CASSPRHLTGNTNQPKHF. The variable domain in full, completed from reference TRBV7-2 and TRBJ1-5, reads GAGVSQSPSNKVTEKGKDVELRCDPISGHTALYWYRQSLGQGLEFLIYFQGNSAPDKSGLPSDRFSAERTGGSVSTLTIQRTQQEDSAVYLCASSPRHLTGNTNQPKHFGDGTRLSIL.

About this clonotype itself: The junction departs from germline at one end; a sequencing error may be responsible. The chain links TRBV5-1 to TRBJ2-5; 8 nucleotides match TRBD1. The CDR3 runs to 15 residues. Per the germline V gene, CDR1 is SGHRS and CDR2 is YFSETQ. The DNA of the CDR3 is TGCGTCAGCAGCTTGGGGACAGGTGAACAAGAGACCCAGTACTTC. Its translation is CVSSLGTGEQETQYF.

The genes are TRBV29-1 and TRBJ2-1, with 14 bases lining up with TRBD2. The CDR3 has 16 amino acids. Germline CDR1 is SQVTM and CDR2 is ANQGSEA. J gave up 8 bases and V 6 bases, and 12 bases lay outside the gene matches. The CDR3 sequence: CSVATSGRGVYYEQFF. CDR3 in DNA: TGCAGCGTAGCGACTAGCGGGAGGGGGGTATACTATGAGCAGTTCTTC.

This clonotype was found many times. CDR3 sequence reads: CASSVGRGQGFEQYF. The CDR3 DNA sequence: TGCGCCAGCAGCGTGGGCCGGGGACAGGGGTTCGAGCAGTACTTC. The V call is TRBV5-1, the J call TRBJ2-7; 10 positions agree with TRBD1. Germline V gene lookup returns CDR1 SGHRS and CDR2 YFSETQ. The ends lost 4 bases at V and 6 bases at J; junction bases unmatched: 10. The CDR3 runs 15 residues.

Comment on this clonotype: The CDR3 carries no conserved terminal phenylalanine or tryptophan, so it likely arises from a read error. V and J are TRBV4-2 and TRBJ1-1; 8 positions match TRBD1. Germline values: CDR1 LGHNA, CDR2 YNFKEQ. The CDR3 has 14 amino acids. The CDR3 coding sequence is TGTGCAAGCAGCCCGGACAGGGCGAACACTGAAGCTTTCATT. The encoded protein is CASSPDRANTEAFI.

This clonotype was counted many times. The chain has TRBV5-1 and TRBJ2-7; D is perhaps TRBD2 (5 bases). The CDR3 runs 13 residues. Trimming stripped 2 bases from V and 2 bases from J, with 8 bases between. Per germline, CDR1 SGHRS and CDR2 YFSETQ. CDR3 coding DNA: TGCGCCAGCAGCTTCACCGGGACCTACGAGCAGTACTTC. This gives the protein CASSFTGTYEQYF.

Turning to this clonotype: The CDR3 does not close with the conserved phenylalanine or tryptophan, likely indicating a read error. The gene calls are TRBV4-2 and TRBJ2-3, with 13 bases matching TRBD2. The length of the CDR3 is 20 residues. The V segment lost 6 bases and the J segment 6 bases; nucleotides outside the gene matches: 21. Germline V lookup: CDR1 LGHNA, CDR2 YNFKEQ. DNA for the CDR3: TGTGCCAGCAGTCAAACCCACGGGGGACTAGCGGGACTCGAGCGGGATACGCAGTATCTT. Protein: CASSQTHGGLAGLERDTQYL.

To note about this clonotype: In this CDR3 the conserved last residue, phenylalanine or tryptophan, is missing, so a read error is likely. CDR3 bases: TGCAGTGCTAACCAAATTAAACAGGGGGTCGACTCTTACGAGCAGTACTCC. As protein: CSANQIKQGVDSYEQYS. The V call is TRBV20-1, the J call TRBJ2-7, with 8 bases that match TRBD1. V was clipped by 4 bases and J by 4 bases; unmatched bases: 18. The germline V gene has CDR1 DFQATT and CDR2 SNEGSKA (reference sequence). CDR3 length: 17 amino acids.

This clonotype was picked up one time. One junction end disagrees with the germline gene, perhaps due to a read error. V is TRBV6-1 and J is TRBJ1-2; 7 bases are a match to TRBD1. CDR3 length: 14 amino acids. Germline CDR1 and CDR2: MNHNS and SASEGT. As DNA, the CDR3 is TGTGCCAGCAACGGCGGGCAGGGGGTATATGACTACACCTTC. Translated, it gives CASNGGQGVYDYTF.

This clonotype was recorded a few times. The CDR3 region is CASSQIQGTRNTGELFF. CDR3 coding DNA: TGTGCCAGCAGCCAGATACAGGGAACGAGGAACACCGGGGAGCTGTTTTTT. The V gene is TRBV7-9, the J gene TRBJ2-2, with D maybe TRBD1 (6 bases). Germline-derived CDR1 and CDR2 are SEHNR and FQNEAQ (reference sequence). V lost 5 bases and J lost 1, with 17 bases in between. The CDR3 contains 17 residues.

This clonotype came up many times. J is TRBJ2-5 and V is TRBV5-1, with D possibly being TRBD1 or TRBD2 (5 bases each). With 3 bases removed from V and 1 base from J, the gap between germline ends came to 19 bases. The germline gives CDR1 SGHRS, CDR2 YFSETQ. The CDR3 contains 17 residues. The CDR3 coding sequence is TGCGCCAGCAGCTCAGACCTTAGAGGTGGGACCCAAGAGACCCAGTACTTC. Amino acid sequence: CASSSDLRGGTQETQYF.

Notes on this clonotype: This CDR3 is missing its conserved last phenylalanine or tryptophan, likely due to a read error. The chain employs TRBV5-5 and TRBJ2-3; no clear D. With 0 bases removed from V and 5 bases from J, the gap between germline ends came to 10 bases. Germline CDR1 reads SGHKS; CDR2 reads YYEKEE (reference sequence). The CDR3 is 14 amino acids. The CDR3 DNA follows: TGTGCCAGCAGCTTGGGGTGGGCCATAGATACGCAGTATCTT. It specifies CASSLGWAIDTQYL.

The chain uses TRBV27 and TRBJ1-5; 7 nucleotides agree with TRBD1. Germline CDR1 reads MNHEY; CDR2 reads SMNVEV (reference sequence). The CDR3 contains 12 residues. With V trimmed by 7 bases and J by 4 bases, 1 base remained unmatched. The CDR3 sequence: CASMTGNQPQHF. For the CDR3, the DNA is TGTGCCAGCATGACAGGGAATCAGCCCCAGCATTTT.

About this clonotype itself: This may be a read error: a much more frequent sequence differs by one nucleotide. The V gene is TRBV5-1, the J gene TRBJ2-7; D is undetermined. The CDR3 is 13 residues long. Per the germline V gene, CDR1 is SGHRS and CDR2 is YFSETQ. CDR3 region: CASSLFTSYDQYF. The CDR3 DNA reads TGCGCCAGCAGCTTATTTACCAGCTACGACCAGTACTTC.

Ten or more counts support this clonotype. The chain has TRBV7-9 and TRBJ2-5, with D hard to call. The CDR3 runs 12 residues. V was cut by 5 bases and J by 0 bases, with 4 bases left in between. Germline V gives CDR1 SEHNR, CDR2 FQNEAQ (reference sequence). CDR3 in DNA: TGTGCCAGCAGCGTGCACCAAGAGACCCAGTACTTC. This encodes CASSVHQETQYF.